This T cell receptor (beta chain) was observed in a study of cytomegalovirus exposure and HLA in healthy donors. Regarding the study as a whole: In all likelihood, a cluster of highly shared sequence variants was a sequencing artifact.

In the PCR, 60 Vbeta and 13 Jbeta primers were used. Under the authors' procedure: An analysis performed later counted 72 million or so unique TCR beta chains (roughly 11 million of them shared). Sequencing used immunoSEQ multiplex PCR; TCRdb keeps in-frame clones, though not all of them. V, J and clone size were drawn from that table, and D and trimming were deduced from the DNA. Of about 140,000 clones listed, about 78% are singletons. The germline V gene has CDR1 SQVTM and CDR2 ANQGSEA. CDR3 size: 11 residues. Trimming took off 1 base at V and 11 bases at J, with 11 bases between the two ends. About this clone: What it binds is not known.

The genes are TRBV29-1 and TRBJ1-2, with D maybe TRBD1 (6 bases). The source material was PBMCs. This TCR came from a man in his forties in good health and CMV-seropositive. DNA for the CDR3: TGCAGCGTTGAAGCCGACAGGCGGTACACCTTC. Its protein is CSVEADRRYTF.